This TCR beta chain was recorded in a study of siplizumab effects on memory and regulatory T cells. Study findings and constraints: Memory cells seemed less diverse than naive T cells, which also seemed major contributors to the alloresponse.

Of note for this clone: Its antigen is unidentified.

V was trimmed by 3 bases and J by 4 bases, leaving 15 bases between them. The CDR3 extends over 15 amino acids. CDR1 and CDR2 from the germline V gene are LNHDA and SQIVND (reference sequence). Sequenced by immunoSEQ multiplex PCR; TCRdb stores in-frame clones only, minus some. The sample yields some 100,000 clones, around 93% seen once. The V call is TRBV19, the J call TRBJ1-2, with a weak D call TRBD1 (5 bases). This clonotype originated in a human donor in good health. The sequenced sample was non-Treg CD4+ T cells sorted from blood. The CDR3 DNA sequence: TGTGCCAGTAGTATTAGCTCCGGGGGAGCCTATGGCTACACCTTC. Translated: CASSISSGGAYGYTF.